This is a list of T cell receptor beta chains from one sample in a study of lymphopenia after photon versus proton radiotherapy. Produced via immunoSEQ multiplex PCR; TCRdb's table is partial and in-frame only. The sample yields approximately 53,000 clones, 92% seen once. This specimen consisted of peripheral blood, obtained from a patient treated with photon-based radiotherapy. These receptors all stem from a woman in her 40s with cholangiocarcinoma. Both conserved end residues are part of each CDR3. A D gene is named only where the DNA matches it firmly. Clone size is shown for a subset of rows, as once, few, many or a class of expanded clone.

cdr3_nt: TGCAGCGTAAGACAGGGCGGAGATACGCAGTATTTT
cdr3_aa: CSVRQGGDTQYF
j_call: TRBJ2-3
d_call: TRBD1
clone_size: NA
v_call: TRBV29-1

cdr3_nt: TGTGCCTGGAAAAGGGATTACACTGAAGCTTTCTTT
cdr3_aa: CAWKRDYTEAFF
j_call: TRBJ1-1
d_call: NA
clone_size: NA
v_call: TRBV30

cdr3_nt: TGCGCCAGCAGCTTGGTTGAGGGGAGAGCTTTCTTT
cdr3_aa: CASSLVEGRAFF
j_call: TRBJ1-1
d_call: NA
clone_size: NA
v_call: TRBV5-1

cdr3_nt: TGTGCCAGCTCACCGCCCCCAGGACAGCACCTCAAAAACATTCAGTACTTC
cdr3_aa: CASSPPPGQHLKNIQYF
j_call: TRBJ2-4
d_call: NA
clone_size: NA
v_call: TRBV18

cdr3_nt: TGTGCCAGCAGCAAAGGGGGAGGGTTGAGCACAGATACGCAGTATTTT
cdr3_aa: CASSKGGGLSTDTQYF
j_call: TRBJ2-3
d_call: NA
clone_size: once
v_call: TRBV21-1

cdr3_nt: TGTGCCACCAGCAGAGATCAAAGTGAAAAACTGTTTTTT
cdr3_aa: CATSRDQSEKLFF
j_call: TRBJ1-4
d_call: NA
clone_size: NA
v_call: TRBV15

cdr3_nt: TGTGCCAGCAGTTCCGCGCGATACAGGAATAAGAACACTGAAGCTTTCTTT
cdr3_aa: CASSSARYRNKNTEAFF
j_call: TRBJ1-1
d_call: NA
clone_size: NA
v_call: TRBV27

cdr3_nt: TGCGCCAGCAGCCAAGATCCGACAGGAAGTCAGCCCCAGCATTTT
cdr3_aa: CASSQDPTGSQPQHF
j_call: TRBJ1-5
d_call: NA
clone_size: few
v_call: TRBV4-1

cdr3_nt: TGTGCCAGCAGTCTGCGGCAGGGGTATGGCTACACCTTC
cdr3_aa: CASSLRQGYGYTF
j_call: TRBJ1-2
d_call: NA
clone_size: NA
v_call: TRBV27

cdr3_nt: TGTGCCAGCTCACCCACAAATACAGCTAACTCGAACACTGAAGCTTTCTTT
cdr3_aa: CASSPTNTANSNTEAFF
j_call: TRBJ1-1
d_call: NA
clone_size: NA
v_call: TRBV18

cdr3_nt: TGTGCCAGCAGCCCCCAGGGGACTATGGGGGCTGGGGAAAAACTGTTTTTT
cdr3_aa: CASSPQGTMGAGEKLFF
j_call: TRBJ1-4
d_call: NA
clone_size: NA
v_call: TRBV7-9

cdr3_nt: TGTGCCAGCAGCGGGGGTCGGGCAGCTTCTAACTATGGCTACACCTTC
cdr3_aa: CASSGGRAASNYGYTF
j_call: TRBJ1-2
d_call: NA
clone_size: NA
v_call: TRBV7-9

cdr3_nt: TGTGCCAGCTCAGTGGGGACGAACACTGAAGCTTTCTTT
cdr3_aa: CASSVGTNTEAFF
j_call: TRBJ1-1
d_call: NA
clone_size: NA
v_call: TRBV18

cdr3_nt: TGTGCCAGCAGTGATGGGGTGGGCGAAGCTTTCTTT
cdr3_aa: CASSDGVGEAFF
j_call: TRBJ1-1
d_call: NA
clone_size: NA
v_call: TRBV2

cdr3_nt: TGTGCCAGCAGCCCCTGGACTCAAATCGTTCCCGGGGAGCTGTTTTTT
cdr3_aa: CASSPWTQIVPGELFF
j_call: TRBJ2-2
d_call: NA
clone_size: NA
v_call: TRBV9

cdr3_nt: TGTGCCAGCAGCGCTGAGGACAATGAGCAGTTCTTC
cdr3_aa: CASSAEDNEQFF
j_call: TRBJ2-1
d_call: NA
clone_size: NA
v_call: TRBV4-2

cdr3_nt: TGTGCTAGCAGCTTAGACAGGGCCTCCTACAATGAGCAGTTCTTC
cdr3_aa: CASSLDRASYNEQFF
j_call: TRBJ2-1
d_call: TRBD1
clone_size: NA
v_call: TRBV7-7

cdr3_nt: TGTGCCAGCAGCTTAGTGTCTCCGCGCCAAGAGACCCAGTACTTC
cdr3_aa: CASSLVSPRQETQYF
j_call: TRBJ2-5
d_call: NA
clone_size: NA
v_call: TRBV7-9

cdr3_nt: TGTGCCAGCAAGGTGGGGAGCTCTGGGGCCAACGTCCTGACTTTC
cdr3_aa: CASKVGSSGANVLTF
j_call: TRBJ2-6
d_call: NA
clone_size: NA
v_call: TRBV2

cdr3_nt: TGTGCCAGCAGTTACGAGGCAGGGTCGAACACTGAAGCTTTCTTT
cdr3_aa: CASSYEAGSNTEAFF
j_call: TRBJ1-1
d_call: NA
clone_size: NA
v_call: TRBV6-5

cdr3_nt: TGTGCCAGCAGTTACGGTGACAGGACGTCGTGGGGCTACACCTTC
cdr3_aa: CASSYGDRTSWGYTF
j_call: TRBJ1-2
d_call: NA
clone_size: NA
v_call: TRBV6-5

cdr3_nt: TGCGCCAGCAGCCAAACCAGGGATTTTTTCTACGAGCAGTACTTC
cdr3_aa: CASSQTRDFFYEQYF
j_call: TRBJ2-7
d_call: NA
clone_size: NA
v_call: TRBV4-3

cdr3_nt: TGCGCCAGCAGCTTGGGGACAGCCTCCTACAATGAGCAGTTCTTC
cdr3_aa: CASSLGTASYNEQFF
j_call: TRBJ2-1
d_call: NA
clone_size: NA
v_call: TRBV5-1

cdr3_nt: TGCGCCAGCAGCCCCACATGGCCTACGGGGACCGGGGAGCTGTTTTTT
cdr3_aa: CASSPTWPTGTGELFF
j_call: TRBJ2-2
d_call: NA
clone_size: NA
v_call: TRBV4-1

cdr3_nt: TGTGCCTGGAGTGTAGCAGGGTCGAGGACTAATGAAAAACTGTTTTTT
cdr3_aa: CAWSVAGSRTNEKLFF
j_call: TRBJ1-4
d_call: NA
clone_size: NA
v_call: TRBV30

cdr3_nt: TGTGCCAGCAGTTTCCAAGGACTAGCGGGGGGAGGGGATACGCAGTATTTT
cdr3_aa: CASSFQGLAGGGDTQYF
j_call: TRBJ2-3
d_call: TRBD2
clone_size: once
v_call: TRBV27